This paragraph reports one T cell receptor beta chain. Recruits, aged roughly 18 to 89 years, lived in 24 US areas. The sample belongs to a study of blood T cell repertoires in COVID-19. Original analysis: Cell counts per sample came from amplifying reference gene primers. The assay was immunoSEQ multiplex PCR, and TCRdb's table has in-frame clones only and misses some. V, J and clone size are taken as reported in that table, and D and trimming were inferred from the DNA itself. Of fewer than 250,000 clones in the sample, roughly 88% are singletons; the top ten hold roughly 1.9%. This CDR3 spans 14 amino acids. Between the trimmed V and J ends, which lost 8 bases and 4 bases, there was a span of 15 bases. Germline V gives CDR1 LNHDA, CDR2 SQIVND (reference sequence).

The sample consisted of PBMCs or T cells enriched from blood (not recorded which). The origin of this receptor is a woman aged 50 to 65 who had recovered from COVID-19. The gene calls are TRBV19 and TRBJ1-5, with a weak D call TRBD1 (6 bases). The CDR3 loop reads CASLSAGENQPQHF. CDR3 nucleotide sequence: TGTGCCAGTTTATCGGCAGGGGAGAATCAGCCCCAGCATTTT.